Shown below are 18 T cell receptor beta chains from a single sample sequenced in a study of T cell responses to AZD1222 COVID-19 vaccine. Clones were sequenced by immunoSEQ multiplex PCR, and TCRdb holds only the in-frame ones, with some missing. The sample records approximately 90,000 clones, just over 90% being singletons. The sequencing here drew on peripheral blood, taken on day 0 of AZD1222 vaccination. These receptor sequences come from an adult in good health.

The chain combines TRBV5-1 with TRBJ2-3; 9 bases agree with TRBD2. Per germline, CDR1 SGHRS and CDR2 YFSETQ. The V gene end was trimmed by 0 bases and the J gene end by 5 bases; junction bases not matched to a gene: 1. CDR3 length: 14 amino acids. The CDR3 nucleotides read TGCGCCAGCAGCTTGGAACTAGCGGGAGATACGCAGTATTTT. It specifies CASSLELAGDTQYF.

This chain links TRBV5-4 with TRBJ2-1; D remains unclear. CDR3 length: 16 residues. The V end lost 4 bases, the J end lost 3 bases, and 17 bases lay between the germline ends. Per the germline V gene, CDR1 is SGHNT and CDR2 is YYREEE (reference sequence). CDR3 loop: CASSLSPADSYNEQFF. As DNA, the CDR3 is TGTGCCAGCAGCCTATCCCCTGCGGATAGCTACAATGAGCAGTTCTTC. Full variable domain (missing parts from reference TRBV5-4 and TRBJ2-1): ETGVTQSPTHLIKTRGQQVTLRCSSQSGHNTVSWYQQALGQGPQFIFQYYREEENGRGNFPPRFSGLQFPNYSSELNVNALELDDSALYLCASSLSPADSYNEQFFGPGTRLTVL.

V usage is TRBV12-5 and J usage is TRBJ1-6, with 10 bases fitting TRBD1. The CDR3 contains 15 residues. The ends lost 1 base at V and 10 bases at J; junction bases unmatched: 4. From germline, CDR1 is LGHNT and CDR2 FRNRAP. CDR3 loop: CASGLETGGGSPLHF. CDR3 sequence (DNA): TGTGCTAGTGGTTTGGAGACAGGGGGCGGATCACCCCTCCACTTT.

Points on this clone: Other DNA variants within this sample encode the same CDR3. J is TRBJ1-2 and V is TRBV12-3 or TRBV12-4, with D uncertain. The germline V and J ends were trimmed by 1 base and 2 bases, with 2 bases remaining between them. This CDR3 region has 12 residues. CDR3 amino acids: CASSLVNYGYTF. DNA for the CDR3: TGTGCCAGCAGTTTAGTCAACTATGGCTACACCTTC.

A single count supports this clone. This chain joins TRBV25-1 and TRBJ1-4; D possibly corresponds to TRBD1 (5 bases). CDR3 length: 13 residues. Germline V gene lookup returns CDR1 MGHDK and CDR2 SYGVNS. Deletions cut 4 bases from V and 8 bases from J, with 11 bases between. Here the CDR3 DNA reads TGTGCCAGCAGTGTAGGGGTTCGAGAAAAACTGTTTTTT. Translated, it gives CASSVGVREKLFF.

This clone is a singleton in its sample. The rearrangement uses TRBV9 and TRBJ2-3; D may be TRBD1 (6 bases). The CDR3 covers 15 residues. V lost 4 bases, J lost 3 bases, and 15 bases lay in between. Germline V lookup: CDR1 SGDLS, CDR2 YYNGEE. The CDR3 coding sequence is TGTGCCAGCAGCACCCGTCAGGGGCCGACAGATACGCAGTATTTT. Translated: CASSTRQGPTDTQYF.

V usage is TRBV19 and J usage is TRBJ2-3; 8 bases agree with TRBD2. Trimming took 5 bases from V and 2 from J; bases not matched to a gene: 9. CDR3 length: 16 amino acids. The germline CDR1 and CDR2 sequences are LNHDA and SQIVND (reference sequence). This chain's CDR3 is CASSPQRGPSTDTQYF. The DNA of the CDR3 is TGTGCCAGTAGTCCACAGCGGGGGCCCTCCACAGATACGCAGTATTTT.

This sequence joins TRBV2 and TRBJ1-2; D is unclear. The CDR3 loop spans 14 amino acids. Germline-derived CDR1 and CDR2 are SNHLY and FYNNEI. Trimming stripped 3 bases from V and 0 bases from J, with 8 bases between. CDR3 residues: CASSDASTNYGYTF. The CDR3 DNA reads as TGTGCCAGCAGTGATGCATCTACTAACTATGGCTACACCTTC. Based on the CDR3 plus reference TRBV2 and TRBJ1-2, the full variable domain is EPEVTQTPSHQVTQMGQEVILRCVPISNHLYFYWYRQILGQKVEFLVSFYNNEISEKSEIFDDQFSVERPDGSNFTLKIRSTKLEDSAMYFCASSDASTNYGYTFGSGTRLTVV.

This chain uses TRBV28 with TRBJ2-2; 14 bases are a match to TRBD2. The CDR3 contains 19 residues. V dropped 3 bases and J dropped 9; count of bases not matched to a gene: 15. Looked up from germline, CDR1 is MDHEN and CDR2 is SYDVKM. The CDR3, as DNA: TGTGCCAGCAGTTTCGGACTAGCGGGAGGAGGGGATACCGGCCGGGAGCTGTTTTTT. This encodes CASSFGLAGGGDTGRELFF.

This sequence joins TRBV28 and TRBJ1-2; D possibly corresponds to TRBD1 (6 bases). Germline V gene data show CDR1 as MDHEN and CDR2 as SYDVKM. The CDR3 spans 13 residues. V lost 2 bases, J lost 6 bases, and 10 bases lay in between. Here the CDR3 reads CASSLGQGNGYTF. The DNA for the CDR3 is TGTGCCAGCAGTTTAGGGCAGGGGAATGGCTACACCTTC.

This chain connects TRBV29-1 to TRBJ2-2, with 9 bases that match TRBD1. The CDR3 covers 15 residues. Germline V gene sequence: CDR1 SQVTM, CDR2 ANQGSEA. Trimming removed 7 bases from V and 5 bases from J; junction bases left unmatched: 11. The CDR3 loop reads CSGTTGGARTGELFF. For the CDR3, the DNA is TGCAGCGGGACAACAGGGGGCGCGCGTACCGGGGAGCTGTTTTTT.

The gene calls are TRBV5-4 and TRBJ1-6; 8 nucleotides agree with TRBD1. The CDR3 is 18 amino acids. Germline CDR1 and CDR2: SGHNT and YYREEE (reference sequence). V lost 2 bases, J lost 6 bases, and 13 bases stayed unmatched. DNA of the CDR3: TGTGCCAGCAGCTTTAGGACAGGGCCCAGCGGAGCTAATTCACCCCTCCACTTT. Protein: CASSFRTGPSGANSPLHF.

This chain links TRBV7-8 with TRBJ2-3; 10 nucleotides agree with TRBD2. Germline V gene sequence: CDR1 SGHVS, CDR2 FQNEAQ. The CDR3 length is 18 residues. After removal of 0 bases from V and 6 bases from J, the junction contained 12 bases not matched to a gene. CDR3 sequence: CASSLASPRSGGADTQYF. The CDR3 region has the DNA TGTGCCAGCAGCTTAGCCAGCCCCAGGAGCGGGGGGGCGGATACGCAGTATTTT.

This clone has more than one count but fewer than ten. This sequence joins TRBV7-2 and TRBJ1-6; no firm D call. The CDR3 totals 12 residues. Trimming shortened V by 3 bases and J by 10 bases, and 7 bases separated the two germline ends. CDR1 is SGHTA, CDR2 FQGNSA, per germline. CDR3 region: CASSFGRSPLHF. The CDR3 coding sequence is TGTGCCAGCAGCTTTGGTCGGTCACCCCTCCACTTT.

This rearrangement joins TRBV18 to TRBJ2-6, with 8 bases that match TRBD1. Trimming took 5 bases from V and 0 from J; bases not matched to a gene: 6. The germline CDR1 and CDR2 sequences are KGHSH and LQKENI. This CDR3 region has 17 residues. CDR3 nucleotides: TGTGCCAGCTCAATTGGGACAGGCTACTCTGGGGCCAACGTCCTGACTTTC. Its translation is CASSIGTGYSGANVLTF.

J is TRBJ2-1 and V is TRBV3-1 (or the pseudogene TRBV3-2); 9 nucleotides match TRBD2. J was trimmed by 5 bases and V by 1 base; bases with no gene match: 3. The CDR3 is 15 residues long. Germline V gene data show CDR1 as LGHDT and CDR2 as YNNKEL (reference sequence). The CDR3 loop is CASSQGLAVNNEQFF. Written as DNA, the CDR3 is TGTGCCAGCAGCCAAGGACTAGCGGTTAACAATGAGCAGTTCTTC.

The CDR3 loop reads CAGGQGTSTDTQYF. The CDR3 coding sequence is TGTGCCGGGGGACAGGGGACCAGCACAGATACGCAGTATTTT. The chain is built from TRBV30 and TRBJ2-3, with TRBD1 matching over 10 bases. V shed 8 bases, J shed 0 bases, and the junction held 5 bases outside the gene matches. The CDR3 spans 14 residues. Germline V gene lookup returns CDR1 GTSNPN and CDR2 SVGIG (reference sequence).

V usage is TRBV11-2 and J usage is TRBJ1-3; TRBD1 is a possible D gene (5 bases). CDR3 length equals 14 residues. Deletions cut 5 bases from V and 1 base from J, with 9 bases between. Germline V gives CDR1 SGHAT, CDR2 FQNNGV. CDR3 bases: TGTGCCAGCAGCGTGGGACCTTCTGGAAACACCATATATTTT. Protein sequence: CASSVGPSGNTIYF. The entire variable domain, with the rest obtained from reference TRBV11-2 and TRBJ1-3, is as follows: EAGVAQSPRYKIIEKRQSVAFWCNPISGHATLYWYQQILGQGPKLLIQFQNNGVVDDSQLPKDRFSAERLKGVDSTLKIQPAKLEDSAVYLCASSVGPSGNTIYFGEGSWLTVV.